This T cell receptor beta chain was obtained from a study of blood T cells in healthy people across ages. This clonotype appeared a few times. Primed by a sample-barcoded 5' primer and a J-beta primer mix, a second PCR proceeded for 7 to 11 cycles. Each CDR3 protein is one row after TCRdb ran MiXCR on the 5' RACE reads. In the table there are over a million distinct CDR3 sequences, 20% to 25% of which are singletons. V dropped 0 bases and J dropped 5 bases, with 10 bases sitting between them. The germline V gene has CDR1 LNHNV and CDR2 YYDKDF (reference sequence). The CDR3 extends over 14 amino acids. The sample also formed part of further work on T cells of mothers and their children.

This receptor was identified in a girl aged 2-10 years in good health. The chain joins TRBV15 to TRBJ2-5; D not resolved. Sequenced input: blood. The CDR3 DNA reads TGTGCCACCAGCAGAGATAGAATGAGCGAGACCCAGTACTTC. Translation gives CATSRDRMSETQYF.